This TCR beta chain emerged from a study of read filtering for tumor transcriptome and immune sequencing. Study background: Mean patient age was around 66 years, range about 45 to 90; over 16 male, 14 female. Per sample, TCR-region reads ranged about 3.5 to 11 million by IR-seq, about 80 to 1,400 by RNA-seq.

The length of the CDR3 is 16 residues. Germline V gives CDR1 SGHRS, CDR2 YFSETQ. V lost 0 bases to trimming and J lost 0 bases, with 10 bases between them. Study-level findings and limits: Compared with RNA-seq, IR-seq gave much higher clonotype depth and reliability.

Every patient had bone marrow sampled while the disease was active. This library used roughly 0.4 ug RNA and molecular barcoded adaptors spanning alpha/delta and beta/gamma chains. One entry per CDR3 protein, called by TCRdb with MiXCR from the reads. This sample has some 130,000 distinct CDR3 sequences; 10% to 15% occur once, and the top ten carry approximately 10%. This clonotype was recorded many times. What it binds is not known. This chain links TRBV5-1 with TRBJ2-1; D not certain. The sample taken for sequencing was a population of CD138-negative cells sorted from bone marrow. The receptor was derived from a donor aged 40 or older with multiple myeloma. CDR3 amino acids: CASSLDTASSYNEQFF. The CDR3 DNA reads as TGCGCCAGCAGCTTGGATACAGCGAGCTCCTACAATGAGCAGTTCTTC.